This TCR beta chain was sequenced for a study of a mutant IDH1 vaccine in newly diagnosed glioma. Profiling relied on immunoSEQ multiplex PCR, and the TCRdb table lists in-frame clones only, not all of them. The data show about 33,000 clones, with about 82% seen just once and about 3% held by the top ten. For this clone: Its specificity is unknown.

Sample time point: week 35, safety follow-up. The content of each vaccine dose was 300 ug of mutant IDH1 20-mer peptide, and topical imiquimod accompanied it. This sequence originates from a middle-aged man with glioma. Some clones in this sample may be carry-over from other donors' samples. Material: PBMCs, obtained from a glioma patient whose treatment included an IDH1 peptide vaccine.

The CDR3 protein is CASTTFGTEAFF. The CDR3 DNA reads TGTGCCAGCACCACCTTTGGGACTGAAGCTTTCTTT. The chain uses TRBV7-9 and TRBJ1-1, with no clear D. CDR3 length equals 12 residues. Germline CDR1 is SEHNR and CDR2 is FQNEAQ (reference sequence). V lost 7 bases and J 5 bases, leaving 11 bases between the germline ends.